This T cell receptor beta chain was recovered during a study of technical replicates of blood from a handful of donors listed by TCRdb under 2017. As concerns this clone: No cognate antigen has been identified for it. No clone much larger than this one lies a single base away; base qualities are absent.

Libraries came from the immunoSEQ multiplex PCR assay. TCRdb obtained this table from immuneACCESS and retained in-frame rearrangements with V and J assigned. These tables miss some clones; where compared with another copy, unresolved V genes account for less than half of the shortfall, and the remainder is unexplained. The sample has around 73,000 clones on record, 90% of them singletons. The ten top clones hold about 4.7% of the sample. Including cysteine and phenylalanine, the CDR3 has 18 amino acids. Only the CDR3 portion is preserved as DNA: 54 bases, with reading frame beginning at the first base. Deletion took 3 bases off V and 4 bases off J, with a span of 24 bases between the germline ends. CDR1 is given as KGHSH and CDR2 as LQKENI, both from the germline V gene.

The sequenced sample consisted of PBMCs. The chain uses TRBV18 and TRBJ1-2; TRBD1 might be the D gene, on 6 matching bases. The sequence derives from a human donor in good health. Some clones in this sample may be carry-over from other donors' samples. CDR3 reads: CASSPTPRTTGRVYGYTF. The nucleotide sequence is TGTGCCAGCTCACCCACACCACGTACTACAGGGAGAGTCTATGGCTACACCTTC.